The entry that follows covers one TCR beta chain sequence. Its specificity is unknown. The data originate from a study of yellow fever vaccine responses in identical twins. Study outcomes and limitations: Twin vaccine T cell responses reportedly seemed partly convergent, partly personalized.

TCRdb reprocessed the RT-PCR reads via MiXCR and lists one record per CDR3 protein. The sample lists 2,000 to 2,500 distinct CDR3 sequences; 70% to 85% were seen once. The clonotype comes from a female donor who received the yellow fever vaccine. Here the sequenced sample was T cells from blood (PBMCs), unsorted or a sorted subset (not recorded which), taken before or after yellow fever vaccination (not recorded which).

The CDR3 DNA reads as TGTGCCATCAGAGAGGACAGCGACATGCGGCCCCAGCATTTT. Translating gives CAIREDSDMRPQHF. V is TRBV10-3 and J is TRBJ1-5; perhaps TRBD1 as D (6 bases). The germline gives CDR1 ENHRY, CDR2 SYGVKD. V was pared by 6 bases and J by 9 bases, with 18 bases between. The CDR3 has 14 amino acids.